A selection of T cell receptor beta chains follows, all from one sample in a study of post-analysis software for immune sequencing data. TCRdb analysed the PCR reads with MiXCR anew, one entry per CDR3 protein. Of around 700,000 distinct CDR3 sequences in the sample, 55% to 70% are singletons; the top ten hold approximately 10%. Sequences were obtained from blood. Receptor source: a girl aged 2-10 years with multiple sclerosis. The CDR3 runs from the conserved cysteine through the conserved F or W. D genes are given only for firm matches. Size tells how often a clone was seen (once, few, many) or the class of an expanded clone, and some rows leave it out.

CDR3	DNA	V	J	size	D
CSAREAAVQETQYF	TGCAGTGCTAGAGAAGCAGCCGTTCAAGAGACCCAGTACTTC	TRBV20-1	TRBJ2-5	NA	NA
CASSTRRLYGYTF	TGTGCCAGCAGTACCAGGCGGCTCTATGGCTACACCTTC	TRBV6-2/TRBV6-3	TRBJ1-2	NA	NA
CSVRYSGIETGELFF	TGCAGCGTTCGATATAGCGGGATCGAGACCGGGGAGCTGTTTTTT	TRBV29-1	TRBJ2-2	few	TRBD2
CASSPTGGLGTEAFF	TGTGCCAGCAGCCCTACCGGAGGGCTCGGCACTGAAGCTTTCTTT	TRBV12-3/TRBV12-4	TRBJ1-1	few	NA
CASSPGQGDSPLHF	TGTGCCAGCAGCCCGGGACAGGGGGATTCACCCCTCCACTTT	TRBV7-9	TRBJ1-6	NA	TRBD1
CSVDLQGALTEAFF	TGCAGCGTTGACCTACAGGGGGCGTTAACTGAAGCTTTCTTT	TRBV29-1	TRBJ1-1	NA	TRBD1
CASSPGLAPMYEQYF	TGTGCCAGCAGCCCGGGACTAGCCCCGATGTACGAGCAGTACTTC	TRBV5-4	TRBJ2-7	NA	TRBD2
CASSYSTRGRGLFF	TGTGCCAGCAGTTACTCGACTAGGGGTCGAGGACTGTTTTTT	TRBV6-5	TRBJ1-4	NA	NA
CSESTSGRHEQFF	TGCAGTGAGAGCACTAGTGGTCGTCATGAGCAGTTCTTC	TRBV20-1	TRBJ2-1	few	NA
CASSPNLRSNQPQHF	TGTGCCAGCAGCCCCAACTTACGTAGCAATCAGCCCCAGCATTTT	TRBV5-6	TRBJ1-5	NA	NA
CSAVLIDSDTQYF	TGCAGTGCTGTGCTGATAGACTCAGATACGCAGTATTTT	TRBV20-1	TRBJ2-3	few	NA
CASSQGTSATDTQYF	TGTGCCAGCAGCCAAGGGACTAGCGCCACAGATACGCAGTATTTT	TRBV11-2	TRBJ2-3	few	TRBD2
CASSLTGGAWETQYF	TGTGCCAGCAGTCTCACGGGGGGTGCATGGGAGACCCAGTACTTC	TRBV12-3/TRBV12-4	TRBJ2-5	few	TRBD2